The 30 T cell receptor beta chains below all came from one sample that was sequenced in a study of CXCR3-negative and CXCR3-positive naive CD8 T cells. The TRB libraries of cDNA were built by UMI-labeled 5' RACE. TCRdb reprocessed the 5' RACE reads and stores each CDR3 protein as one record, lacking DNA. This listing includes some 22,000 distinct CDR3 sequences. The sequenced sample was naive CXCR3- CD8+ T cells from blood. Subset of the sample: CD45RO-CCR7+CD27+CD95- naive CD8+ T cells lacking CXCR3 (TNR3-). These receptors came from a human donor in good health. Some clones in this sample may be carry-over from other donors' samples.

V gene TRBV28 combines with J gene TRBJ2-7. CDR3 length equals 13 residues. In germline, CDR1 is MDHEN, CDR2 SYDVKM. The CDR3: CASSISRSYEQYF.

This chain uses TRBV12-3 or TRBV12-4 with TRBJ2-1. CDR3 length: 14 residues. This chain's CDR3 is CASSLAGTYNEQFF.

V usage is TRBV29-1 and J usage is TRBJ1-4; TCRdb reports TRBD1, a call that lacks DNA to check it against. This CDR3 is 13 amino acids long. Per the germline V gene, CDR1 is SQVTM and CDR2 is ANQGSEA. CDR3 sequence: CSVARQGAEKLFF.

The chain combines TRBV5-5 with TRBJ2-5; TCRdb names TRBD1, which stays unverified in the absence of DNA. The CDR3 has 14 amino acids. CDR1 is SGHKS, CDR2 YYEKEE, per germline (reference sequence). CDR3: CASSSPGPLETQYF.

This chain uses TRBV14 with TRBJ2-7; no DNA is available, so the TRBD1 call from TCRdb remains unchecked. This CDR3 is 17 amino acids long. Germline V gene lookup returns CDR1 SGHDN and CDR2 FVKESK. CDR3 in amino acids: CASSQDSPASWSYEQYF.

V usage is TRBV18 and J usage is TRBJ1-1; TCRdb's D call of TRBD1 is untestable without DNA. The germline V gene has CDR1 KGHSH and CDR2 LQKENI. The CDR3 runs to 14 residues. CDR3 sequence reads: CASSEQGTNTEAFF.

V and J are TRBV27 and TRBJ2-1; TCRdb gives TRBD1 as the D gene, but with no DNA this cannot be confirmed. Per germline, CDR1 MNHEY and CDR2 SMNVEV (reference sequence). This CDR3 contains 16 residues. CDR3 protein: CASSSPGGSSYNEQFF.

This chain joins TRBV6-2 or TRBV6-3 and TRBJ2-7; the TCRdb call, TRBD1, lacks DNA for checking. Germline-derived CDR1 and CDR2 are MNHEY and SVGEGT. The CDR3 extends over 15 amino acids. CDR3 residues: CASSPLAGVPYEQYF.

This CDR3 reads CASSPTGTYEQYF. The chain uses TRBV27 and TRBJ2-7; TCRdb's D call, TRBD1, is unchecked because there is no DNA. This CDR3 region has 13 residues. The germline gives CDR1 MNHEY, CDR2 SMNVEV (reference sequence).

The chain links TRBV6-2 or TRBV6-3 to TRBJ2-7; TCRdb selects TRBD2, and the lack of DNA leaves this call unchecked. Germline V gene sequence: CDR1 MNHEY, CDR2 SVGEGT. This CDR3 contains 11 residues. CDR3 loop: CASRSGLEQYF.

The V gene is TRBV29-1, the J gene TRBJ2-7. This CDR3 is 13 amino acids long. Germline CDR1 SQVTM, CDR2 ANQGSEA. This CDR3 reads CSVGIGISYEQYF.

The V gene is TRBV12-3 or TRBV12-4, the J gene TRBJ2-7; TCRdb designates TRBD1, a call that cannot be tested without DNA. This CDR3 has 12 amino acids. The CDR3 reads CASSTGPYEQYF.

V gene TRBV20-1 combines with J gene TRBJ1-2; TCRdb picks TRBD1, but there is no DNA to check that call. This CDR3 region has 16 residues. CDR1 and CDR2 (germline): DFQATT, SNEGSKA (reference sequence). The chain's CDR3 is CSASVWQESGGYGYTF.

This clonotype shows up as medium-sized (0.01 to 0.1%) by frequency. V gene TRBV7-6 combines with J gene TRBJ2-1; there is no DNA to check the TCRdb D call of TRBD1. This CDR3 region has 14 residues. CDR1 SGHVS and CDR2 FNYEAQ come from the germline V gene. The CDR3 loop is CASLSGGAWNEQFF.

This clonotype is labeled medium-sized based on frequency. The chain recombines TRBV6-2 or TRBV6-3 with TRBJ2-7. CDR3 length equals 12 residues. Germline V lookup: CDR1 MNHEY, CDR2 SVGEGT. This chain's CDR3 is CASSRGPYEQYF.

The V gene is TRBV5-6, the J gene TRBJ2-3; TCRdb indicates TRBD2, and absent DNA this call remains unverified. The CDR3 sequence is 17 residues long. CDR1 SGHDT and CDR2 YYEEEE come from the germline V gene. The CDR3 loop is CASSYGGLAGGTDTQYF.

The chain joins TRBV29-1 to TRBJ1-1; TCRdb indicates TRBD1, and absent DNA this call remains unverified. Germline-derived CDR1 and CDR2 are SQVTM and ANQGSEA. The CDR3 extends over 15 amino acids. Here the CDR3 reads CSVEDSAGGYTEAFF.

This chain links TRBV7-3 with TRBJ2-2; TCRdb's D call, TRBD2, is unchecked because there is no DNA. There are 17 residues in the CDR3. The V gene's germline CDR1 is SGHTA and CDR2 FQGTGA. The CDR3 reads CASSALAGGNSTGELFF. Full variable domain (rest looked up from reference TRBV7-3 and TRBJ2-2): GAGVSQTPSNKVTEKGKYVELRCDPISGHTALYWYRQSLGQGPEFLIYFQGTGAADDSGLPNDRFFAVRPEGSVSTLKIQRTERGDSAVYLCASSALAGGNSTGELFFGEGSRLTVL.

The chain joins TRBV20-1 to TRBJ2-7; the D call from TCRdb, TRBD1, cannot be confirmed without DNA. Germline V CDR1 and CDR2: DFQATT, SNEGSKA (reference sequence). The CDR3 has 15 amino acids. CDR3 sequence: CSARDSGQASYEQYF.

The V gene is TRBV7-9, the J gene TRBJ2-7. The CDR3 spans 14 residues. From germline, CDR1 is SEHNR and CDR2 FQNEAQ (reference sequence). The CDR3 is CASSLGSGASEQYF.

The chain links TRBV27 to TRBJ2-7; TCRdb calls TRBD2, which cannot be checked without DNA. This CDR3 comprises 13 residues. Looked up from germline, CDR1 is MNHEY and CDR2 is SMNVEV (reference sequence). The CDR3 protein is CASSTGRAYEQYF.

The chain uses TRBV12-3 or TRBV12-4 and TRBJ2-7; TCRdb reports TRBD2, a call that lacks DNA to check it against. This CDR3 contains 13 residues. CDR3 residues: CASSFRSLHEQYF.

The chain combines TRBV28 with TRBJ2-5; TCRdb calls TRBD1, which cannot be checked without DNA. This CDR3 comprises 15 residues. CDR1 MDHEN and CDR2 SYDVKM come from the germline V gene. Here the CDR3 reads CASILGPGDTKTQYF. The whole variable domain, remainder taken from reference TRBV28 and TRBJ2-5, is DVKVTQSSRYLVKRTGEKVFLECVQDMDHENMFWYRQDPGLGLRLIYFSYDVKMKEKGDIPEGYSVSREKKERFSLILESASTNQTSMYLCASILGPGDTKTQYFGPGTRLLVL.

V is TRBV6-5 and J is TRBJ2-5. The germline V gene has CDR1 MNHEY and CDR2 SVGAGI. This CDR3 spans 14 amino acids. CDR3 amino acids: CASSEDGSGETQYF.

The chain recombines TRBV15 with TRBJ2-1; there is no DNA to check the TCRdb D call of TRBD2. CDR3 size: 14 residues. From germline, CDR1 is LNHNV and CDR2 YYDKDF (reference sequence). CDR3 sequence: CATSGAGGLDEQFF. Together with reference TRBV15 and TRBJ2-1, the CDR3 gives the full variable domain: DAMVIQNPRYQVTQFGKPVTLSCSQTLNHNVMYWYQQKSSQAPKLLFHYYDKDFNNEADTPDNFQSRRPNTSFCFLDIRSPGLGDTAMYLCATSGAGGLDEQFFGPGTRLTVL.

The rearrangement joins TRBV9 to TRBJ1-2; TCRdb picks TRBD1, but there is no DNA to check that call. Germline V gene data show CDR1 as SGDLS and CDR2 as YYNGEE. This CDR3 spans 13 amino acids. CDR3 sequence reads: CASSVADRVGYTF.

This chain joins TRBV30 and TRBJ2-7; TCRdb lists TRBD1, though no DNA is available to test this call. This CDR3 is 15 amino acids long. CDR1 is GTSNPN and CDR2 is SVGIG in the germline V gene (reference sequence). The CDR3 protein is CAWSRGVRQGGEQYF.

This sequence joins TRBV7-9 and TRBJ2-3; TCRdb's assignment of TRBD1 cannot be checked, as there is no DNA. The V gene's germline CDR1 is SEHNR and CDR2 FQNEAQ (reference sequence). The CDR3 spans 15 residues. The CDR3 here is CASSADRGYTDTQYF.

V and J are TRBV7-8 and TRBJ2-5; TCRdb lists TRBD1, though no DNA is available to test this call. Germline CDR1 reads SGHVS; CDR2 reads FQNEAQ. The CDR3 spans 12 residues. CDR3 region: CASSPPGMTQYF.

The chain's CDR3 is CASSIRGVIYEQYF. V usage is TRBV19 and J usage is TRBJ2-7; no DNA is available, so the TRBD1 call from TCRdb remains unchecked. This CDR3 has 14 residues. Germline lookup yields CDR1 LNHDA and CDR2 SQIVND (reference sequence). Full variable domain (outside the CDR3, taken from reference TRBV19 and TRBJ2-7): DGGITQSPKYLFRKEGQNVTLSCEQNLNHDAMYWYRQDPGQGLRLIYYSQIVNDFQKGDIAEGYSVSREKKESFPLTVTSAQKNPTAFYLCASSIRGVIYEQYFGPGTRLTVT.